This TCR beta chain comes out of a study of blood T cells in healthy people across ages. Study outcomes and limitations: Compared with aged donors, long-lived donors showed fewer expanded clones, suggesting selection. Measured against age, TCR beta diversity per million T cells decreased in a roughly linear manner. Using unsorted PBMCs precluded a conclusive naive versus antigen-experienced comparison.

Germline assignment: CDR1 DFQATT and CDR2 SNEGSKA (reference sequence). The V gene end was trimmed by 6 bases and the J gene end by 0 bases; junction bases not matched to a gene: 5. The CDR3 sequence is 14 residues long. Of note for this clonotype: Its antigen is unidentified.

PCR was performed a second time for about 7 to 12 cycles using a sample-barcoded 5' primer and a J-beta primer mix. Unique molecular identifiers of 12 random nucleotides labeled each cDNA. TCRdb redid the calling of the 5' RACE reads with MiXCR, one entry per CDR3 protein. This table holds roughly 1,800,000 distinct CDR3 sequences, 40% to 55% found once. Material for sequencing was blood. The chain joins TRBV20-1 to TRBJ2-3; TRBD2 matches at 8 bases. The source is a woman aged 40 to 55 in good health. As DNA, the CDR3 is TGCAGTGCCAGTAGCGGGGAGAGCACAGATACGCAGTATTTT. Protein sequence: CSASSGESTDTQYF.